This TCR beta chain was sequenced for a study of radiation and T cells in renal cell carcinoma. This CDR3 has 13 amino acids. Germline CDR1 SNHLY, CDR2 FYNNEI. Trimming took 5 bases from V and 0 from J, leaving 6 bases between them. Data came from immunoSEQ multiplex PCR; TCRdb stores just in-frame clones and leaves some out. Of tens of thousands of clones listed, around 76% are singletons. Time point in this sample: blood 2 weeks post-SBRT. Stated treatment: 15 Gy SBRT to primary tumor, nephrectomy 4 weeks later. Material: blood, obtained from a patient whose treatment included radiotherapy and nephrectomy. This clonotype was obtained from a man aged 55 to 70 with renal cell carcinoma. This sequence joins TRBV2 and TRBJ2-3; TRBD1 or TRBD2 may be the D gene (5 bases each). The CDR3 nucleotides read TGTGCCAGCAGTTGGGACAGCACAGATACGCAGTATTTT. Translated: CASSWDSTDTQYF.